The present TCR beta chain was sequenced within a study of response to subunit inactivated influenza vaccine. Study-level results: That few new T cells are recruited by each seasonal influenza vaccination was the authors' suggestion.

The CDR3 consists of 13 residues. Losses at the gene ends were 8 bases for V and 2 bases for J; bases not matched to a gene: 2. The germline gives CDR1 LGHDT, CDR2 YNNKEL (reference sequence). This clonotype was found a few times. Antigen unknown. MiXCR, run by TCRdb on the RT-PCR reads, gives a single entry per CDR3 protein. The sample lists 600,000 to 850,000 distinct CDR3 sequences, about 15% occurring once. The material was PBMCs from blood, obtained around 15 days before vaccination. The receptor was isolated from a man aged 45-65 years who received an inactivated influenza vaccine. The genes are TRBV3-1 and TRBJ1-2, with TRBD1 matching over 10 bases. The DNA for the CDR3 is TGTGCCAGCCTGGACAGGGGGAACTATGGCTACACCTTC. As protein: CASLDRGNYGYTF.